This TCR beta chain was captured by sequencing in a study of CD8+ T cells in alopecia areata. The CDR3 is made up of 12 amino acids. V lost 6 bases to trimming and J lost 5 bases, with 11 bases between them. Per germline, CDR1 SGHNT and CDR2 YYREEE (reference sequence). Reverse transcribed after extraction, RNA yielded cDNA as the sequencing template. Using immunoSEQ multiplex PCR, the repertoire was profiled, and TCRdb retains in-frame clones only, with some absent. Of 90,000 to 150,000 clones in the sample, roughly 66% are singletons; the top ten hold around 2.8%. Both CD4+ and CD8+ T cells were separated by sorting PBMCs.

V is TRBV5-4 and J is TRBJ1-1; D gene ambiguous. Sequencing used CD4+ T cells sorted from blood. The clonotype originates from a human donor in good health. CDR3 sequence: CASTLDETEAFF. The CDR3 coding sequence is TGTGCCAGCACCCTCGACGAAACTGAAGCTTTCTTT.